These 18 T cell receptor beta chains were sequenced from one sample in a study of human T cells and chemical hapten exposure. TCRdb re-derived calls from the RACE reads in MiXCR, one entry per CDR3 protein. The table records 350,000 to 450,000 distinct CDR3 sequences, 5% to 6.5% of them present only once. Time point reported: pre-sensitization, week 0. The sample's treatment: therapeutic diphenylcyclopropenone sensitization with weekly scalp DPC. Here the sequenced sample was whole blood, taken in connection with sensitization to the hapten diphenylcyclopropenone (DPC). The origin of the receptors is a woman between 45 and 60 years old with alopecia areata. Some clones in this sample may be carry-over from other donors' samples.

There are a few counts of this clonotype. Mismatch with germline at one junction end may stem from a read error. V is TRBV18 and J is TRBJ2-1, with D hard to call. Germline assignment: CDR1 KGHSH and CDR2 LQKENI. This CDR3 is 13 amino acids long. In DNA, the CDR3 is TGTGCCACCTCAGACCGGGCCCTGAATGAGCAGTTCTTC. It encodes CATSDRALNEQFF.

Ten or more counts support this clonotype. V is TRBV28 and J is TRBJ2-1; 15 bases agree with TRBD2. Looked up from germline, CDR1 is MDHEN and CDR2 is SYDVKM. The V segment lost 3 bases and the J segment 7 bases; nucleotides outside the gene matches: 7. CDR3 length: 17 amino acids. CDR3 in DNA: TGTGCCAGCAGTTTCCGGACTAGCGGGAGGGCCGGTAATGAGCAGTTCTTC. Residues: CASSFRTSGRAGNEQFF.

This clonotype was counted many times. The rearrangement links TRBV7-9 to TRBJ2-2; either TRBD1 or TRBD2 may supply D (5 bases each). CDR3 length equals 16 residues. CDR1 and CDR2 (germline): SEHNR, FQNEAQ (reference sequence). With 6 bases removed from V and 4 bases from J, the gap between germline ends came to 18 bases. Written as DNA, the CDR3 is TGTGCCAGCAGTTTGCCGAGTTGGGGGATCACCGGGGAGCTGTTTTTT. Translated, it gives CASSLPSWGITGELFF.

Only a few counts were recorded for this clonotype. The J gene is TRBJ2-3, the V gene TRBV5-1, with D tentatively TRBD2 (6 bases). Trimming left V 2 bases short and J 2 bases short, with 18 bases between. The germline V gene has CDR1 SGHRS and CDR2 YFSETQ. The CDR3 is made up of 17 amino acids. The CDR3: CASSFGWGGPNTDTQYF. CDR3 DNA sequence: TGCGCCAGCAGCTTTGGTTGGGGAGGCCCTAACACAGATACGCAGTATTTT.

This clonotype was seen at least ten times. This chain joins TRBV6-2 or TRBV6-3 and TRBJ1-3; D is uncertain. The germline CDR1 and CDR2 sequences are MNHEY and SVGEGT. CDR3 size: 14 residues. Deletions cut 5 bases from V and 0 bases from J, with 8 bases between. In DNA form, the CDR3 reads TGTGCCAGCAGTGGACGGAGCTCTGGAAACACCATATATTTT. This sequence encodes CASSGRSSGNTIYF.

J is TRBJ1-1 and V is TRBV7-9, with a weak D call TRBD1 (5 bases). Germline assignment: CDR1 SEHNR and CDR2 FQNEAQ (reference sequence). Deletions cut 4 bases from V and 6 bases from J, with 18 bases between. CDR3 length: 15 amino acids. The CDR3 sequence: CASSSGLPFGAEAFF. In DNA, the CDR3 is TGTGCCAGCAGCTCGGGACTTCCTTTTGGGGCTGAAGCTTTCTTT.

This clonotype occurred many times. The V gene is TRBV7-8, the J gene TRBJ1-2, with TRBD1 matching 7 bases. Germline-derived CDR1 and CDR2 are SGHVS and FQNEAQ. Unmatched junction bases numbered 11, after V lost 7 bases and J lost 0 bases. CDR3 length: 16 amino acids. CDR3 DNA sequence: TGTGCCAGCACCTTGGGGACAGCGAGACCTAACTATGGCTACACCTTC. It is translated as CASTLGTARPNYGYTF.

The rearrangement uses TRBV6-6 and TRBJ2-2; TRBD2 matches 8 bases. The CDR3 has 15 residues. Trimming removed 7 bases from V and 5 bases from J; junction bases left unmatched: 9. Germline CDR1 and CDR2: MNHNY and SVGAGI (reference sequence). This CDR3 is CASTTGGRKTGELFF. CDR3 nucleotides: TGTGCCAGCACCACGGGAGGGAGAAAAACCGGGGAGCTGTTTTTT.

This clonotype was picked up many times. The genes are TRBV11-3 and TRBJ2-1, with D maybe TRBD2 (5 bases). The germline CDR1 and CDR2 sequences are SGHNT and YENEEA. V was cut by 0 bases and J by 12 bases, with 15 bases left in between. This CDR3 is built from 14 residues. CDR3 protein: CASSLDRENGLQFF. CDR3 bases: TGTGCCAGCAGCTTAGACCGGGAAAATGGTTTGCAGTTCTTC. Full variable domain (rest looked up from reference TRBV11-3 and TRBJ2-1): EAGVVQSPRYKIIEKKQPVAFWCNPISGHNTLYWYLQNLGQGPELLIRYENEEAVDDSQLPKDRFSAERLKGVDSTLKIQPAELGDSAVYLCASSLDRENGLQFFGPGTRLTVL.

This clonotype was recorded at least ten times. The genes are TRBV7-2 and TRBJ2-5; a weak D match, TRBD1 (5 bases). The V gene lost 2 bases and the J gene lost 5 bases, with 15 bases spanning the gap. There are 15 residues in the CDR3. In germline, CDR1 is SGHTA, CDR2 FQGNSA. The DNA for the CDR3 is TGTGCCAGCAGCTTAAGGATGGGGCATGGGGAGACCCAGTACTTC. This sequence encodes CASSLRMGHGETQYF.

This clonotype was seen many times. The chain carries TRBV4-3 and TRBJ2-5; 10 bases agree with TRBD1. Germline V gene data show CDR1 as LGHNA and CDR2 as YSLEER. The CDR3 length is 15 residues. With V trimmed by 1 base and J by 13 bases, 12 bases remained unmatched. The CDR3 DNA follows: TGCGCCAGCAGCCAAGTGGCGACAGGGGGCTCGGTTCGGTACTTC. This translates into CASSQVATGGSVRYF.

This clonotype was found many times. The V call is TRBV7-9, the J call TRBJ1-1, with D maybe TRBD1 (5 bases). The germline gives CDR1 SEHNR, CDR2 FQNEAQ (reference sequence). The length of the CDR3 is 12 residues. V was cut by 4 bases and J by 6 bases, with 9 bases left in between. The CDR3 coding sequence is TGTGCCAGCAGCTCCCAGGGATCTGAAGCTTTCTTT. Its protein is CASSSQGSEAFF.

The table lists this clonotype with many counts. J is TRBJ1-6 and V is TRBV10-1; D remains unclear. V was clipped by 3 bases and J by 11 bases, with 8 bases between them. This CDR3 comprises 12 residues. Germline values: CDR1 WNHNN, CDR2 SYGVQD (reference sequence). The CDR3 coding sequence is TGCGCCAGCAGTGATGGTAGAGCACCCCTCCACTTT. This encodes CASSDGRAPLHF.

This clonotype has at least ten counts. CDR3 coding DNA: TGTGCCAGCAGCTTAGGCAGGTGGGACTACACCTTC. Its translation: CASSLGRWDYTF. This chain links TRBV7-9 with TRBJ1-2, with unresolved D. Trimming shortened V by 1 base and J by 10 bases, and 10 bases separated the two germline ends. The germline gives CDR1 SEHNR, CDR2 FQNEAQ (reference sequence). CDR3 length: 12 residues.

This clonotype occurred many times. This chain joins TRBV3-1 and TRBJ2-5; D possibly corresponds to TRBD2 (6 bases). The germline V gene encodes CDR1 LGHDT and CDR2 YNNKEL (reference sequence). This CDR3 region has 11 residues. V lost 1 base, J lost 11 bases, and 8 bases lay in between. The CDR3: CASSQASAQYF. The CDR3 nucleotides read TGTGCCAGCAGCCAAGCTAGCGCTCAGTACTTC.

A word on this clonotype: Given a much more abundant clone one base away, this may be a read error. The rearrangement links TRBV3-1 to TRBJ2-1; tentative D call: TRBD2 (6 bases). The CDR3 loop spans 15 amino acids. Germline V gene lookup returns CDR1 LGHDT and CDR2 YNNKEL (reference sequence). Trimming removed 0 bases at V and 6 bases at J, with 12 bases between. CDR3 amino acids: CASSQDGGARNEQFF. The CDR3 DNA reads as TGTGCCAGCAGCCAAGATGGAGGGGCCCGCAATGAGCAGTTCTTC.

This clonotype was seen a few times. The chain combines TRBV28 with TRBJ2-2; 8 nucleotides agree with TRBD2. Germline assignment: CDR1 MDHEN and CDR2 SYDVKM. This CDR3 contains 17 residues. V lost 2 bases, J lost 9 bases, and 14 bases stayed unmatched. CDR3 in amino acids: CASSLTPGTGGLRELFF. For the CDR3, the DNA is TGTGCCAGCAGTTTAACCCCCGGGACGGGAGGGCTCCGGGAGCTGTTTTTT. Full variable domain (outside the CDR3, taken from reference TRBV28 and TRBJ2-2): DVKVTQSSRYLVKRTGEKVFLECVQDMDHENMFWYRQDPGLGLRLIYFSYDVKMKEKGDIPEGYSVSREKKERFSLILESASTNQTSMYLCASSLTPGTGGLRELFFGEGSRLTVL.

This clonotype was picked up many times. This chain connects TRBV12-3 or TRBV12-4 to TRBJ1-1; D is uncertain. The V and J ends lost 4 bases and 4 bases respectively, with 13 bases between them. CDR3 length equals 14 residues. As DNA, the CDR3 is TGTGCCAGCAGTTCTAGAGGCGGCGGCACTGAAGCTTTCTTT. It is translated as CASSSRGGGTEAFF.